A single sample gave rise to the 29 T cell receptor beta chains below, sequenced in a study of blood T cell repertoires in COVID-19. The repertoire was sequenced with immunoSEQ multiplex PCR; TCRdb's copy has only in-frame clones and lacks some. The sample includes about 280,000 clones, approximately 91% of them seen just once. What was sequenced was peripheral blood. The receptors here all came from a woman in her thirties or forties who had recovered from COVID-19.

This chain connects TRBV12-3 or TRBV12-4 to TRBJ1-4; D unclear. The V end lost 1 base, the J end lost 7 bases, and 7 bases lay between the germline ends. The CDR3 contains 13 residues. CDR3 nucleotide sequence: TGTGCCAGCAGTTTAGGGAGGGCTGAAAAACTGTTTTTT. Translation: CASSLGRAEKLFF.

This clone showed up just a few times. This sample also contains other DNA sequences that code for the same CDR3. The J gene is TRBJ2-5, the V gene TRBV28, with D hard to call. The CDR3 contains 13 residues. V was cut by 2 bases and J by 0 bases, with 4 bases left in between. Germline values: CDR1 MDHEN, CDR2 SYDVKM. CDR3 sequence reads: CASSLGDQETQYF. The CDR3 DNA sequence: TGTGCCAGCAGTTTAGGAGACCAAGAGACCCAGTACTTC.

The rearrangement uses TRBV28 and TRBJ2-2; D may be TRBD2 (6 bases). Trimming cost V 4 bases and J 6 bases, with 15 bases left between them. This CDR3 is built from 15 residues. The germline gives CDR1 MDHEN, CDR2 SYDVKM. The CDR3 DNA follows: TGTGCCAGCAGTTCTACGGGAGAAGGATCCGGGGAGCTGTTTTTT. It translates to CASSSTGEGSGELFF.

CDR3 protein: CASSYPQVRDGYTF. The CDR3 region has the DNA TGTGCCAGCAGCTATCCACAGGTTCGGGATGGCTACACCTTC. The chain is built from TRBV6-2 or TRBV6-3 and TRBJ1-2, with D perhaps TRBD1 (5 bases). Per germline, CDR1 MNHEY and CDR2 SVGEGT. The CDR3 consists of 14 residues. Deletions cut 6 bases from V and 6 bases from J, with 17 bases between.

The V call is TRBV20-1, the J call TRBJ1-3, with D possibly being TRBD1 (6 bases). The CDR3 runs to 14 residues. Germline V lookup: CDR1 DFQATT, CDR2 SNEGSKA (reference sequence). Trimming took off 3 bases at V and 3 bases at J, with 12 bases between the two ends. The CDR3 here is CSASIQGFGNTIYF. The DNA for the CDR3 is TGCAGTGCTAGTATACAGGGATTTGGAAACACCATATATTTT.

The chain carries TRBV30 and TRBJ2-7, with D possibly matching TRBD2 (6 bases). The V and J ends lost 0 bases and 9 bases respectively, with 15 bases between them. CDR3 length: 13 residues. Germline CDR1 is GTSNPN and CDR2 is SVGIG (reference sequence). CDR3 in amino acids: CAWSVLSEGGQYF. As DNA, the CDR3 is TGTGCCTGGAGTGTACTTTCGGAGGGTGGGCAGTACTTC. Full variable domain (outside the CDR3, taken from reference TRBV30 and TRBJ2-7): SQTIHQWPATLVQPVGSPLSLECTVEGTSNPNLYWYRQAAGRGLQLLFYSVGIGQISSEVPQNLSASRPQDRQFILSSKKLLLSDSGFYLCAWSVLSEGGQYFGPGTRLTVT.

The chain joins TRBV6-8 to TRBJ1-4; unclear D gene. Trimming removed 6 bases at V and 7 bases at J, with 18 bases between. Germline-derived CDR1 and CDR2 are MNHGY and SAAAGT. This CDR3 region has 15 residues. The CDR3 sequence: CASSPRDQRGEKLFF. CDR3 DNA: TGTGCCAGCAGCCCCCGTGATCAGAGAGGTGAAAAACTGTTTTTT.

This clone showed up just once. CDR3 nucleotide sequence: TGTGCCAGCAGCCCCCAGGGATCTGGAAACACCATATATTTT. Translating it yields CASSPQGSGNTIYF. This rearrangement joins TRBV2 to TRBJ1-3; TRBD1 is a possible D gene (5 bases). The CDR3 contains 14 residues. Germline V lookup: CDR1 SNHLY, CDR2 FYNNEI. V gave up 6 bases and J gave up 1 base, with 10 bases separating them.

The V gene is TRBV7-2, the J gene TRBJ1-1; tentatively, D is TRBD1 (6 bases). With 4 bases removed from V and 4 bases from J, the gap between germline ends came to 16 bases. This CDR3 spans 15 amino acids. Looked up from germline, CDR1 is SGHTA and CDR2 is FQGNSA. The CDR3, as DNA: TGTGCCAGCAGCTGGGGGGGGGCCGTGGGCACTGAAGCTTTCTTT. This translates into CASSWGGAVGTEAFF. The full variable domain, rest sourced from reference TRBV7-2 and TRBJ1-1, is GAGVSQSPSNKVTEKGKDVELRCDPISGHTALYWYRQSLGQGLEFLIYFQGNSAPDKSGLPSDRFSAERTGGSVSTLTIQRTQQEDSAVYLCASSWGGAVGTEAFFGQGTRLTVV.

The V gene is TRBV7-2, the J gene TRBJ2-3; D remains ambiguous. V gave up 5 bases and J gave up 4 bases, with 13 bases separating them. CDR1 and CDR2 (germline): SGHTA, FQGNSA. The CDR3 spans 14 residues. DNA for the CDR3: TGTGCCAGCAGCCCTCGTCAGATCGCAGATACGCAGTATTTT. Protein: CASSPRQIADTQYF. Together with reference TRBV7-2 and TRBJ2-3, the CDR3 gives the full variable domain: GAGVSQSPSNKVTEKGKDVELRCDPISGHTALYWYRQSLGQGLEFLIYFQGNSAPDKSGLPSDRFSAERTGGSVSTLTIQRTQQEDSAVYLCASSPRQIADTQYFGPGTRLTVL.

The chain combines TRBV24-1 with TRBJ2-1; TRBD2 agrees at 10 bases. This CDR3 spans 13 amino acids. The ends lost 4 bases at V and 12 bases at J; junction bases unmatched: 5. The germline CDR1 and CDR2 sequences are KGHDR and SFDVKD. CDR3: CATSESGRGGQFF. For the CDR3, the DNA is TGTGCCACCAGTGAGAGCGGGAGGGGGGGGCAGTTCTTC.

The J gene is TRBJ2-1, the V gene TRBV10-3, with D unclear. Germline V CDR1 and CDR2: ENHRY, SYGVKD. Trimming took 2 bases from V and 8 from J, leaving 10 bases between them. CDR3 length equals 13 residues. The CDR3 spells CAISEPSIHEQFF. The CDR3 bases are TGTGCCATCAGTGAGCCCAGTATCCATGAGCAGTTCTTC.

The CDR3 sequence is CASSLRAGESYEQYF. CDR3 bases: TGTGCCAGCAGCCTTAGGGCGGGAGAGTCATACGAGCAGTACTTC. This chain links TRBV7-2 with TRBJ2-7; 7 bases are shared with TRBD2. From germline, CDR1 is SGHTA and CDR2 FQGNSA. Losses at the gene ends were 5 bases for V and 4 bases for J; bases not matched to a gene: 11. This CDR3 contains 15 residues. The variable domain in full, completed from reference TRBV7-2 and TRBJ2-7, reads GAGVSQSPSNKVTEKGKDVELRCDPISGHTALYWYRQSLGQGLEFLIYFQGNSAPDKSGLPSDRFSAERTGGSVSTLTIQRTQQEDSAVYLCASSLRAGESYEQYFGPGTRLTVT.

The rearrangement joins TRBV30 to TRBJ2-5; 14 nucleotides match TRBD2. The CDR3 length is 13 residues. J lost 5 bases, V lost 7 bases, and 3 bases had no gene match. Germline V gives CDR1 GTSNPN, CDR2 SVGIG (reference sequence). CDR3 in amino acids: CASRLAGGETQYF. Here the CDR3 DNA reads TGTGCCTCCAGACTAGCGGGAGGGGAGACCCAGTACTTC.

V is TRBV5-8 and J is TRBJ2-6; the D gene is possibly TRBD2 (5 bases). The germline V gene has CDR1 SGHTS and CDR2 YDEGEE. The CDR3 contains 17 residues. V lost 0 bases and J lost 0, with 10 bases in between. The CDR3 spells CASSLDAGYSGANVLTF. CDR3 bases: TGTGCCAGCAGCTTGGATGCGGGCTACTCTGGGGCCAACGTCCTGACTTTC.

The chain couples TRBV18 to TRBJ2-2; weak D call: TRBD1 (5 bases). CDR1 and CDR2 (germline): KGHSH, LQKENI. V was clipped by 0 bases and J by 3 bases, with 8 bases between them. CDR3 length: 15 amino acids. CDR3 coding DNA: TGTGCCAGCTCACCACCGGCCAGGGACACCGGGGAGCTGTTTTTT. Its translation: CASSPPARDTGELFF.

This chain connects TRBV7-2 to TRBJ2-3; maybe TRBD2 (6 bases). Trimming stripped 5 bases from V and 0 bases from J, with 9 bases between. This CDR3 comprises 14 residues. CDR1 is SGHTA and CDR2 is FQGNSA in the germline V gene. The CDR3 is CASSPTSSTDTQYF. In DNA, the CDR3 is TGTGCCAGCAGCCCGACTAGTAGCACAGATACGCAGTATTTT.

V is TRBV27 and J is TRBJ2-2; possibly TRBD1 for D (5 bases). The CDR3 has 14 amino acids. Trimming pared 2 bases from V and 4 bases from J, leaving 8 bases between. Looked up from germline, CDR1 is MNHEY and CDR2 is SMNVEV (reference sequence). The DNA of the CDR3 is TGTGCCAGCAGTTTAAGCAGGGTCACCGGGGAGCTGTTTTTT. Translated, it gives CASSLSRVTGELFF.

This clone was recorded only once. The chain carries TRBV24-1 and TRBJ2-1; maybe TRBD1 (5 bases). CDR3 length equals 14 residues. Deletions cut 5 bases from V and 13 bases from J, with 20 bases between. CDR1 is KGHDR, CDR2 SFDVKD, per germline. This CDR3 reads CATSGPLGPTVQFF. The CDR3 nucleotides read TGTGCCACCAGTGGACCCCTGGGGCCAACCGTTCAGTTCTTC.

The chain joins TRBV12-3 or TRBV12-4 to TRBJ2-3; no clear D gene. V dropped 2 bases and J dropped 5 bases, with 5 bases sitting between them. CDR3 length: 12 residues. The CDR3 DNA reads TGTGCCAGCAGTTTAACGGGAGATACGCAGTATTTT. As protein: CASSLTGDTQYF.

The chain links TRBV27 to TRBJ2-1; tentative D call: TRBD2 (5 bases). Germline V lookup: CDR1 MNHEY, CDR2 SMNVEV (reference sequence). Trimming pared 5 bases from V and 0 bases from J, leaving 17 bases between. This CDR3 contains 17 residues. DNA of the CDR3: TGTGCCAGCAGTCCCACCCCGGCGGGCGTCTCCTACAATGAGCAGTTCTTC. Its protein product is CASSPTPAGVSYNEQFF.

The gene calls are TRBV5-1 and TRBJ2-4, with D maybe TRBD1 (6 bases). CDR1 SGHRS and CDR2 YFSETQ come from the germline V gene. CDR3 length: 16 amino acids. V was shortened by 0 bases and J by 2 bases, with 12 bases between the two germline ends. The CDR3 is CASSLEGDVTKNIQYF. In nucleotides, the CDR3 is TGCGCCAGCAGCTTGGAGGGGGATGTAACCAAAAACATTCAGTACTTC.

The V and J genes are TRBV9 and TRBJ2-7; 9 positions match TRBD2. The CDR3 contains 16 residues. Germline assignment: CDR1 SGDLS and CDR2 YYNGEE. After removal of 0 bases from V and 7 bases from J, the junction contained 11 bases not matched to a gene. As DNA, the CDR3 is TGTGCCAGCAGCGTAGCTGCGGCGGGAGGGCCGGGTGAGCAGTACTTC. Translating gives CASSVAAAGGPGEQYF.

J is TRBJ1-2 and V is TRBV7-8; D unclear. Per germline, CDR1 SGHVS and CDR2 FQNEAQ. The CDR3 contains 12 residues. The V end lost 5 bases, the J end lost 8 bases, and 12 bases lay between the germline ends. The CDR3 loop is CASSPDGFGYTF. The DNA of the CDR3 is TGTGCCAGCAGCCCAGACGGGTTCGGCTACACCTTC.

This sequence joins TRBV20-1 and TRBJ2-1; 9 bases fit TRBD2. CDR3 length: 13 residues. V lost 3 bases, J lost 10 bases, and 7 bases stayed unmatched. From germline, CDR1 is DFQATT and CDR2 SNEGSKA (reference sequence). The CDR3 reads CSASWREGPEQFF. The CDR3 bases are TGCAGTGCTAGTTGGCGGGAGGGCCCCGAGCAGTTCTTC.

This clone has just one count. V gene TRBV3-1 (or the pseudogene TRBV3-2) combines with J gene TRBJ2-5; 8 bases match TRBD2. The germline CDR1 and CDR2 sequences are LGHDT and YNNKEL (reference sequence). There are 15 residues in the CDR3. The ends lost 2 bases at V and 5 bases at J; junction bases unmatched: 7. DNA for the CDR3: TGTGCCAGCAGCCAATCGGGAGGGCCGACGGAGACCCAGTACTTC. As protein: CASSQSGGPTETQYF.

This chain joins TRBV4-1 and TRBJ1-5; D gene uncertain. From germline, CDR1 is MGHRA and CDR2 YSYEKL. The germline V and J ends were trimmed by 2 bases and 3 bases, with 11 bases remaining between them. This CDR3 is built from 15 residues. The CDR3 is CASSQSEGVNQPQHF. The CDR3 bases are TGCGCCAGCAGCCAATCCGAGGGCGTCAATCAGCCCCAGCATTTT.

V usage is TRBV27 and J usage is TRBJ2-3; 11 nucleotides agree with TRBD2. The CDR3 is made up of 17 amino acids. The V gene end was trimmed by 6 bases and the J gene end by 2 bases; junction bases not matched to a gene: 10. Germline values: CDR1 MNHEY, CDR2 SMNVEV (reference sequence). This CDR3 reads CASRSLGTSGITDTQYF. The CDR3 DNA sequence: TGTGCCAGCAGATCACTCGGGACTAGCGGAATCACAGATACGCAGTATTTT.

The rearrangement uses TRBV24-1 and TRBJ2-3, with 7 bases lining up with TRBD2. The CDR3 contains 15 residues. V shed 4 bases, J shed 4 bases, and the junction held 7 bases outside the gene matches. From germline, CDR1 is KGHDR and CDR2 SFDVKD. CDR3 DNA sequence: TGTGCCACCAGTGACTCCCTGGGACTATCAGATACGCAGTATTTT. Translation gives CATSDSLGLSDTQYF.